These 23 T cell receptor beta chains share one sample of origin, sequenced in a study of cytomegalovirus exposure and HLA in healthy donors. It was with 60 Vbeta and 13 Jbeta primers that the PCR ran. Profiling relied on immunoSEQ multiplex PCR, and the TCRdb table lists in-frame clones only, not all of them. The table lists around 98,000 clones, roughly two thirds of them singletons. Sequenced material: PBMCs. These receptors were collected from a man in his forties or fifties in good health and CMV-seronegative.

In DNA, the CDR3 is TGTGCCAGCAGTTTGGGCCTAGCGGACACAGATACGCAGTATTTT. Translating it yields CASSLGLADTDTQYF. The chain combines TRBV27 with TRBJ2-3, with TRBD2 matching over 7 bases. Germline assignment: CDR1 MNHEY and CDR2 SMNVEV (reference sequence). V shed 3 bases and J 2 bases; nucleotides not matched to a gene: 5. The CDR3 is made up of 15 amino acids.

The chain has TRBV28 and TRBJ1-2; 8 bases are a match to TRBD1. The CDR3 length is 17 residues. V lost 3 bases and J lost 8; bases outside the gene matches: 17. Per germline, CDR1 MDHEN and CDR2 SYDVKM. The CDR3 sequence is CASSFLHEGQGNVGYTF. DNA of the CDR3: TGTGCCAGCAGTTTTCTGCATGAAGGACAGGGAAATGTAGGCTACACCTTC.

The chain links TRBV2 to TRBJ2-2; 7 positions agree with TRBD1. Unmatched junction bases numbered 5, after V lost 6 bases and J lost 1 base. The V gene's germline CDR1 is SNHLY and CDR2 FYNNEI. The CDR3 consists of 15 residues. The CDR3 bases are TGTGCCAGCAGGACCGGGACAGTGAACACCGGGGAGCTGTTTTTT. Translation gives CASRTGTVNTGELFF.

The chain links TRBV10-2 to TRBJ2-3; TRBD1 agrees at 9 bases. Per the germline V gene, CDR1 is WSHSY and CDR2 is SAAADI. J lost 6 bases, V lost 10 bases, and 11 bases had no gene match. This CDR3 comprises 14 residues. CDR3 in DNA: TGCGCCACCTCCGCGGACAGGGGACGGGATACGCAGTATTTT. Its protein is CATSADRGRDTQYF.

In DNA, the CDR3 is TGTGCCACCACGAGACAGGGTCACAACACCGGGGAGCTGTTTTTT. Amino acids: CATTRQGHNTGELFF. The chain links TRBV5-8 to TRBJ2-2; 7 bases match TRBD1. CDR1 is SGHTS, CDR2 YDEGEE, per germline. This CDR3 is 15 amino acids long. V was clipped by 9 bases and J by 2 bases; unmatched bases: 10.

This chain uses TRBV11-2 with TRBJ2-3; a weak D match, TRBD2 (5 bases). Trimming removed 3 bases from V and 10 bases from J, with 20 bases in between. CDR3 length equals 15 residues. CDR1 and CDR2 from the germline V gene are SGHAT and FQNNGV. The CDR3 region has the DNA TGTGCCAGCAGCTTCTCCGGACTCGGCCATGAGGCGCAGTATTTT. Protein product: CASSFSGLGHEAQYF. Complete variable domain (other parts from reference TRBV11-2 and TRBJ2-3): EAGVAQSPRYKIIEKRQSVAFWCNPISGHATLYWYQQILGQGPKLLIQFQNNGVVDDSQLPKDRFSAERLKGVDSTLKIQPAKLEDSAVYLCASSFSGLGHEAQYFGPGTRLTVL.

The chain couples TRBV7-9 to TRBJ2-7; D is ambiguous. There are 13 residues in the CDR3. V was cut by 5 bases and J by 3 bases, with 11 bases left in between. Germline V lookup: CDR1 SEHNR, CDR2 FQNEAQ (reference sequence). The CDR3 nucleotides read TGTGCCAGCAGCCCTAGTGGCAGCTACGAGCAGTACTTC. It is translated as CASSPSGSYEQYF.

The chain combines TRBV10-3 with TRBJ2-5; D is uncertain. The germline V gene encodes CDR1 ENHRY and CDR2 SYGVKD. This CDR3 is built from 14 residues. The ends were cut back, 0 bases at V and 1 base at J, with 6 bases in the middle. This CDR3 reads CAISESLTQETQYF. The CDR3, as DNA: TGTGCCATCAGTGAGTCTCTAACCCAAGAGACCCAGTACTTC.

The count of this clone is one. The chain joins TRBV6-5 to TRBJ2-5; tentative D call: TRBD2 (5 bases). Trimming took off 6 bases at V and 0 bases at J, with 14 bases between the two ends. Germline CDR1 is MNHEY and CDR2 is SVGAGI. The CDR3 sequence is 15 residues long. CDR3: CASRYRSGNQETQYF. CDR3 DNA sequence: TGTGCCAGCAGATACCGGTCGGGGAACCAAGAGACCCAGTACTTC.

This rearrangement joins TRBV5-5 to TRBJ1-2; 12 bases map to TRBD1. V trimming: 4 bases; J trimming: 0 bases; junction bases outside the gene matches: 7. The CDR3 is made up of 17 amino acids. In germline, CDR1 is SGHKS, CDR2 YYEKEE (reference sequence). The CDR3 nucleotides read TGTGCCAGCAGCCGGGGGGGACAGGGGGCTCCTAACTATGGCTACACCTTC. Translation gives CASSRGGQGAPNYGYTF.

The chain is built from TRBV19 and TRBJ1-1; D gene uncertain. Germline CDR1 LNHDA, CDR2 SQIVND (reference sequence). This CDR3 has 14 amino acids. The germline V and J ends were trimmed by 3 bases and 1 base, with 9 bases remaining between them. The CDR3 loop is CASSMPTANTEAFF. DNA for the CDR3: TGTGCCAGTAGTATGCCTACAGCGAACACTGAAGCTTTCTTT. Looking up the rest from reference TRBV19 and TRBJ1-1 gives the full variable domain: DGGITQSPKYLFRKEGQNVTLSCEQNLNHDAMYWYRQDPGQGLRLIYYSQIVNDFQKGDIAEGYSVSREKKESFPLTVTSAQKNPTAFYLCASSMPTANTEAFFGQGTRLTVV.

This chain uses TRBV6-6 with TRBJ1-5; the D is unclear. This CDR3 is 13 amino acids long. The germline V and J ends were trimmed by 7 bases and 4 bases, with 11 bases remaining between them. Germline values: CDR1 MNHNY, CDR2 SVGAGI (reference sequence). In DNA form, the CDR3 reads TGTGCCAGCACTCGAGGCGGTAATCAGCCCCAGCATTTT. It translates to CASTRGGNQPQHF.

The chain couples TRBV28 to TRBJ1-6, with D possibly matching TRBD1 (5 bases). V was clipped by 7 bases and J by 2 bases, with 6 bases between them. The CDR3 extends over 13 amino acids. Germline lookup yields CDR1 MDHEN and CDR2 SYDVKM. The CDR3 region has the DNA TGTGCCAGCACAGGGACCTATAATTCACCCCTCCACTTT. It yields the protein CASTGTYNSPLHF. Combining the CDR3 with reference TRBV28 and TRBJ1-6 gives the whole variable domain DVKVTQSSRYLVKRTGEKVFLECVQDMDHENMFWYRQDPGLGLRLIYFSYDVKMKEKGDIPEGYSVSREKKERFSLILESASTNQTSMYLCASTGTYNSPLHFGNGTRLTVT.

The CDR3 loop reads CASSPGTRTGTQYF. For the CDR3, the DNA is TGTGCCAGCAGCCCCGGGACTAGGACGGGTACGCAGTATTTT. The V and J genes are TRBV7-2 and TRBJ2-3, with 8 bases fitting TRBD2. Per the germline V gene, CDR1 is SGHTA and CDR2 is FQGNSA. The CDR3 sequence is 14 residues long. J gave up 8 bases and V 5 bases, and 9 bases lay outside the gene matches.

This clone has more than one count but fewer than ten. The chain combines TRBV28 with TRBJ2-5; 12 bases map to TRBD2. Per the germline V gene, CDR1 is MDHEN and CDR2 is SYDVKM. The CDR3 has 15 residues. Losses at the gene ends were 7 bases for V and 3 bases for J; bases not matched to a gene: 6. CDR3 residues: CASNKLAGGKETQYF. CDR3 sequence (DNA): TGTGCCAGCAATAAACTAGCGGGAGGTAAAGAGACCCAGTACTTC.

The chain joins TRBV2 to TRBJ2-1, with TRBD2 matching 9 bases. CDR3 size: 15 residues. The ends lost 8 bases at V and 7 bases at J; junction bases unmatched: 12. CDR1 is SNHLY, CDR2 FYNNEI, per germline. As DNA, the CDR3 is TGTGCCAGCGGATTAGCGGGAGAAGAGGAAAATGAGCAGTTCTTC. As protein: CASGLAGEEENEQFF.

The chain carries TRBV5-8 and TRBJ2-5; TRBD2 matches 13 bases. The CDR3 is 16 amino acids. The trim removed 4 bases at V and 4 bases at J, leaving 7 bases unmatched. In germline, CDR1 is SGHTS, CDR2 YDEGEE. The CDR3 loop reads CASSRGLAGARETQYF. The CDR3 DNA reads as TGTGCCAGCAGCCGTGGACTAGCGGGAGCGAGAGAGACCCAGTACTTC.

The chain links TRBV6-5 to TRBJ2-1; 13 bases are shared with TRBD2. CDR1 MNHEY and CDR2 SVGAGI come from the germline V gene. The CDR3 has 15 residues. Trimming took 4 bases from V and 6 from J; bases not matched to a gene: 3. CDR3 region: CASSSTSGGANEQFF. CDR3 sequence (DNA): TGTGCCAGCAGTTCCACTAGCGGGGGGGCCAATGAGCAGTTCTTC.

The chain couples TRBV7-3 to TRBJ2-2, with TRBD1 matching 9 bases. Germline V CDR1 and CDR2: SGHTA, FQGTGA. V trimming: 3 bases; J trimming: 5 bases; junction bases outside the gene matches: 4. CDR3 size: 15 residues. The CDR3 reads CASSFSDRGTGELFF. In DNA, the CDR3 is TGTGCCAGCAGCTTTTCCGACAGGGGGACCGGGGAGCTGTTTTTT.

This chain joins TRBV18 and TRBJ2-7; the D is unclear. Germline-derived CDR1 and CDR2 are KGHSH and LQKENI. The CDR3 totals 14 residues. Trimming stripped 3 bases from V and 4 bases from J, with 13 bases between. The CDR3 DNA is TGTGCCAGCTCACCTCACGAGGTTCGGTACGAGCAGTACTTC. It yields the protein CASSPHEVRYEQYF.

The chain links TRBV21-1 to TRBJ1-2; TRBD1 is the table's D call and was not checked against the DNA. TRBV21-1 counts as a pseudogene. There are 15 residues in the CDR3. CDR3 in amino acids: CASSNLLGTGFGYTF. The CDR3 DNA follows: TGTGCCAGCAGCAACCTCCTGGGAACAGGTTTTGGCTACACCTTC.

This clone appeared a few times. The chain couples TRBV4-1 to TRBJ2-7; TRBD1 is a possible D gene (6 bases). The germline gives CDR1 MGHRA, CDR2 YSYEKL. Trimming took off 5 bases at V and 2 bases at J, with 16 bases between the two ends. The CDR3 is 15 amino acids. CDR3 nucleotides: TGCGCCAGCAGCTGGGGGCAGGGTCGGACCTACGAGCAGTACTTC. Translation: CASSWGQGRTYEQYF.

This clone was seen only once. The V and J genes are TRBV18 and TRBJ1-1, with D perhaps TRBD1 (5 bases). The CDR3 covers 13 residues. CDR1 is KGHSH and CDR2 is LQKENI in the germline V gene. V was pared by 6 bases and J by 3 bases, with 11 bases between. CDR3 protein: CASSPRADTEAFF. The DNA for the CDR3 is TGTGCCAGCTCCCCCAGGGCAGACACTGAAGCTTTCTTT.